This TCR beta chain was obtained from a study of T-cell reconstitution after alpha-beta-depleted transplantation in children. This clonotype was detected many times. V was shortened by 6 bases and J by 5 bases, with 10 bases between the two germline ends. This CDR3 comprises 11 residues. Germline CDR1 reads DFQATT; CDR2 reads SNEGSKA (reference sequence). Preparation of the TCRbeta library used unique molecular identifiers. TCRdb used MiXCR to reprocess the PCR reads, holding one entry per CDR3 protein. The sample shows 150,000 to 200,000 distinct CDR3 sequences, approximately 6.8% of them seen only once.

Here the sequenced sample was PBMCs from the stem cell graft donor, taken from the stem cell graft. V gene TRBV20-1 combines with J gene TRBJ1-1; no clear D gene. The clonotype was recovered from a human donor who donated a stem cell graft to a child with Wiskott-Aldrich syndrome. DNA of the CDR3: TGCAGTGCAAGGGCGGGGACTGAAGCTTTCTTT. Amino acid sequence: CSARAGTEAFF.